These T cell receptor beta chains were read from a single sample in a study of vaccination effects on CD4 cells after COVID-19. Antigens for these TCRs are unknown. TCRdb keeps only in-frame clones here, not all; method: immunoSEQ multiplex PCR. Of around 66,000 clones in the sample, about 74% were seen once. This specimen was CD4+ T cells from PBMCs cultured without peptide, taken after COVID-19 vaccination. All receptors come from a human donor who received a COVID-19 vaccine. The CDR3 runs from the conserved cysteine through the conserved F or W. The order of the fields is D gene, J gene, clone size, V gene, CDR3 protein, CDR3 DNA. The D gene is left open where the match is weak. Clone size, where shown, is once, few, many, or a class for clones that have expanded.

d_call: .
j_call: TRBJ1-4
clone_size: .
v_call: TRBV6-2/TRBV6-3
cdr3_aa: CASSQWGDREKLFF
cdr3_nt: TGTGCCAGCAGCCAATGGGGGGATCGAGAAAAACTGTTTTTT

d_call: .
j_call: TRBJ1-2
clone_size: .
v_call: TRBV19
cdr3_aa: CASSIKAGYTF
cdr3_nt: TGTGCCAGTAGTATCAAAGCCGGCTACACCTTC

d_call: .
j_call: TRBJ2-1
clone_size: .
v_call: TRBV11-2
cdr3_aa: CASSLAGSTSGPRGEQFF
cdr3_nt: TGTGCCAGCAGCTTAGCCGGGAGCACGAGCGGGCCTCGAGGTGAGCAGTTCTTC

d_call: .
j_call: TRBJ1-5
clone_size: .
v_call: TRBV30
cdr3_aa: CAWSRSVGGQPQHF
cdr3_nt: TGTGCCTGGAGTCGGAGCGTGGGAGGTCAGCCCCAGCATTTT

d_call: .
j_call: TRBJ2-1
clone_size: .
v_call: TRBV7-3
cdr3_aa: CASSLSGSPYNEQFF
cdr3_nt: TGTGCCAGCAGCTTATCGGGGTCACCCTACAATGAGCAGTTCTTC

d_call: TRBD2
j_call: TRBJ2-5
clone_size: few
v_call: TRBV4-1
cdr3_aa: CASSHGAGGRNQETQYF
cdr3_nt: TGCGCCAGCAGCCATGGTGCGGGAGGACGCAACCAAGAGACCCAGTACTTC

d_call: .
j_call: TRBJ1-2
clone_size: .
v_call: TRBV5-6
cdr3_aa: CASGALNYGYTF
cdr3_nt: TGTGCCAGCGGGGCACTTAACTATGGCTACACCTTC

d_call: .
j_call: TRBJ2-3
clone_size: .
v_call: TRBV21-1
cdr3_aa: CASSKLAGAQYF
cdr3_nt: TGTGCCAGCAGCAAACTAGCGGGGGCGCAGTATTTT

d_call: .
j_call: TRBJ1-6
clone_size: .
v_call: TRBV4-1
cdr3_aa: CASSQDSQGRNSPLHF
cdr3_nt: TGCGCCAGCAGCCAAGATAGTCAGGGGCGTAATTCACCCCTCCACTTT

d_call: .
j_call: TRBJ1-4
clone_size: .
v_call: TRBV19
cdr3_aa: CASRRTGAATNEKLFF
cdr3_nt: TGTGCCAGTAGGCGTACAGGAGCTGCAACTAATGAAAAACTGTTTTTT

d_call: .
j_call: TRBJ1-3
clone_size: .
v_call: TRBV4-3
cdr3_aa: CASSRGGFGNTIYF
cdr3_nt: TGCGCCAGCAGCAGAGGGGGGTTTGGAAACACCATATATTTT

d_call: TRBD1
j_call: TRBJ1-5
clone_size: .
v_call: TRBV30
cdr3_aa: CAWSTQGAQPQHF
cdr3_nt: TGTGCCTGGAGTACACAGGGGGCCCAGCCCCAGCATTTT

d_call: .
j_call: TRBJ2-2
clone_size: .
v_call: TRBV12-5
cdr3_aa: CASGLTPGSGELFF
cdr3_nt: TGTGCTAGTGGTTTGACCCCGGGATCCGGGGAGCTGTTTTTT

d_call: .
j_call: TRBJ1-5
clone_size: .
v_call: TRBV2
cdr3_aa: CASSEMYNQPQHF
cdr3_nt: TGTGCCAGCAGTGAGATGTACAATCAGCCCCAGCATTTT

d_call: .
j_call: TRBJ1-5
clone_size: .
v_call: TRBV6-2/TRBV6-3
cdr3_aa: CASSYLGTSNQPQHF
cdr3_nt: TGTGCCAGCAGTTACCTAGGGACAAGTAATCAGCCCCAGCATTTT

d_call: TRBD1
j_call: TRBJ1-4
clone_size: few
v_call: TRBV24-1
cdr3_aa: CATSDSGQGNEKLFF
cdr3_nt: TGTGCCACCAGTGATTCGGGACAGGGTAATGAAAAACTGTTTTTT

d_call: .
j_call: TRBJ1-1
clone_size: .
v_call: TRBV4-3
cdr3_aa: CASSQDRGWDTEAFF
cdr3_nt: TGCGCCAGCAGCCAAGATCGGGGATGGGACACTGAAGCTTTCTTT

d_call: .
j_call: TRBJ1-1
clone_size: .
v_call: TRBV5-1
cdr3_aa: CASSRGGGVVTEAFF
cdr3_nt: TGCGCCAGCAGCCGCGGTGGGGGGGTAGTCACTGAAGCTTTCTTT

d_call: .
j_call: TRBJ2-2
clone_size: .
v_call: TRBV9
cdr3_aa: CASSVGRVDGELFF
cdr3_nt: TGTGCCAGCAGCGTAGGAAGGGTGGACGGGGAGCTGTTTTTT

d_call: .
j_call: TRBJ2-1
clone_size: once
v_call: TRBV18
cdr3_aa: CASSPPYKGGNEQFF
cdr3_nt: TGTGCCAGCTCACCACCTTACAAAGGGGGAAATGAGCAGTTCTTC

d_call: TRBD2
j_call: TRBJ2-1
clone_size: .
v_call: TRBV7-3
cdr3_aa: CASSPGTSGGNEQFF
cdr3_nt: TGTGCCAGCAGCCCAGGGACTAGCGGGGGGAATGAGCAGTTCTTC

d_call: .
j_call: TRBJ1-1
clone_size: .
v_call: TRBV19
cdr3_aa: CASHTGLVTEAFF
cdr3_nt: TGTGCCAGTCACACAGGTTTGGTCACTGAAGCTTTCTTT

d_call: .
j_call: TRBJ2-1
clone_size: .
v_call: TRBV7-2
cdr3_aa: CASSPLGPAYNEQFF
cdr3_nt: TGTGCCAGCAGCCCCCTTGGACCCGCCTACAATGAGCAGTTCTTC

d_call: TRBD1
j_call: TRBJ1-2
clone_size: .
v_call: TRBV14
cdr3_aa: CASSHYGTAEGYTF
cdr3_nt: TGTGCCAGCAGCCACTACGGGACAGCTGAAGGCTACACCTTC

d_call: TRBD2
j_call: TRBJ2-1
clone_size: .
v_call: TRBV7-8
cdr3_aa: CASSFPPRGNEQFF
cdr3_nt: TGTGCCAGCAGCTTCCCACCGCGGGGGAATGAGCAGTTCTTC

d_call: TRBD2
j_call: TRBJ2-2
clone_size: .
v_call: TRBV6-5
cdr3_aa: CASSYLVTSGTGELFF
cdr3_nt: TGTGCCAGCAGTTACCTCGTTACTAGCGGTACCGGGGAGCTGTTTTTT

d_call: .
j_call: TRBJ2-5
clone_size: .
v_call: TRBV2
cdr3_aa: CASSEGDETQYF
cdr3_nt: TGTGCCAGCAGTGAGGGAGATGAGACCCAGTACTTC

d_call: TRBD1
j_call: TRBJ1-5
clone_size: .
v_call: TRBV6-5
cdr3_aa: CASRPDRGGNQPQHF
cdr3_nt: TGTGCCAGCAGACCCGACAGGGGTGGCAATCAGCCCCAGCATTTT

d_call: .
j_call: TRBJ1-6
clone_size: .
v_call: TRBV20-1
cdr3_aa: CSANEGSYNSPLHF
cdr3_nt: TGCAGTGCTAATGAGGGTAGTTATAATTCACCCCTCCACTTT

d_call: TRBD2
j_call: TRBJ2-5
clone_size: .
v_call: TRBV4-1
cdr3_aa: CASSQDRGLAGTQETQYF
cdr3_nt: TGCGCCAGCAGCCAAGATCGCGGCCTAGCGGGGACTCAAGAGACCCAGTACTTC

d_call: .
j_call: TRBJ1-1
clone_size: .
v_call: TRBV7-2
cdr3_aa: CASSLGGGNTEAFF
cdr3_nt: TGTGCCAGCAGCTTAGGAGGGGGGAACACTGAAGCTTTCTTT

d_call: TRBD1
j_call: TRBJ1-2
clone_size: .
v_call: TRBV18
cdr3_aa: CASSPDVGTAGYGYTF
cdr3_nt: TGTGCCAGCTCACCTGATGTAGGGACAGCGGGCTATGGCTACACCTTC

d_call: .
j_call: TRBJ2-2
clone_size: .
v_call: TRBV7-7
cdr3_aa: CASSSTRTGELFF
cdr3_nt: TGTGCCAGCAGCTCAACGAGAACCGGGGAGCTGTTTTTT

d_call: TRBD2
j_call: TRBJ2-1
clone_size: once
v_call: TRBV2
cdr3_aa: CASSEFQRGNFEQFF
cdr3_nt: TGTGCCAGCAGTGAGTTTCAGCGGGGCAATTTTGAGCAGTTCTTC

d_call: TRBD1
j_call: TRBJ1-3
clone_size: .
v_call: TRBV10-3
cdr3_aa: CAISEGQARSGNTIYF
cdr3_nt: TGTGCCATCAGTGAGGGACAGGCCCGCTCTGGAAACACCATATATTTT

d_call: .
j_call: TRBJ1-2
clone_size: .
v_call: TRBV27
cdr3_aa: CASRKPGVWGYTF
cdr3_nt: TGTGCCAGCAGAAAGCCGGGTGTTTGGGGCTACACCTTC

d_call: .
j_call: TRBJ1-5
clone_size: .
v_call: TRBV7-2
cdr3_aa: CASSLDGVNQPQHF
cdr3_nt: TGTGCCAGCAGCTTAGACGGGGTAAATCAGCCCCAGCATTTT

d_call: TRBD2
j_call: TRBJ2-3
clone_size: medium-sized
v_call: TRBV24-1
cdr3_aa: CATSLSGGAGDTQYF
cdr3_nt: TGTGCCACCAGTCTTAGCGGGGGGGCCGGAGATACGCAGTATTTT

d_call: .
j_call: TRBJ2-1
clone_size: .
v_call: TRBV20-1
cdr3_aa: CSAEDYNEQFF
cdr3_nt: TGCAGTGCTGAAGACTACAATGAGCAGTTCTTC

d_call: TRBD2
j_call: TRBJ2-1
clone_size: .
v_call: TRBV7-2
cdr3_aa: CASSPINSGGRYNEQFF
cdr3_nt: TGTGCCAGCAGCCCGATCAATAGCGGGGGGAGGTACAATGAGCAGTTCTTC

d_call: TRBD1
j_call: TRBJ1-5
clone_size: .
v_call: TRBV15
cdr3_aa: CATSRKTGTGNNQPQHF
cdr3_nt: TGTGCCACCAGCAGAAAAACCGGGACAGGGAATAATCAGCCCCAGCATTTT

d_call: TRBD1
j_call: TRBJ2-3
clone_size: .
v_call: TRBV4-3
cdr3_aa: CASSLNRGDTDTQYF
cdr3_nt: TGCGCCAGCAGCCTTAACAGGGGGGACACAGATACGCAGTATTTT

d_call: TRBD2
j_call: TRBJ2-3
clone_size: .
v_call: TRBV5-6
cdr3_aa: CASSGAGGITDTQYF
cdr3_nt: TGTGCCAGCAGCGGAGCGGGGGGGATCACAGATACGCAGTATTTT

d_call: TRBD2
j_call: TRBJ2-2
clone_size: .
v_call: TRBV5-6
cdr3_aa: CASSYTRGKRGDTGELFF
cdr3_nt: TGTGCCAGCAGCTATACTCGGGGGAAGCGGGGGGACACCGGGGAGCTGTTTTTT

d_call: .
j_call: TRBJ1-1
clone_size: .
v_call: TRBV7-2
cdr3_aa: CASSLRTARLVLMNTEAFF
cdr3_nt: TGTGCCAGCAGCTTGCGGACAGCTCGCTTGGTCCTCATGAACACTGAAGCTTTCTTT

d_call: TRBD2
j_call: TRBJ2-5
clone_size: .
v_call: TRBV5-1
cdr3_aa: CASSLVRGQETQYF
cdr3_nt: TGCGCCAGCAGCTTGGTGCGGGGGCAAGAGACCCAGTACTTC

d_call: TRBD1
j_call: TRBJ2-2
clone_size: once
v_call: TRBV24-1
cdr3_aa: CATSDPGTANTGELFF
cdr3_nt: TGTGCCACCAGTGACCCCGGGACAGCGAACACCGGGGAGCTGTTTTTT

d_call: .
j_call: TRBJ1-2
clone_size: .
v_call: TRBV30
cdr3_aa: CAWRTGPANYGYTF
cdr3_nt: TGTGCCTGGAGGACGGGCCCAGCTAACTATGGCTACACCTTC